The rows below give T cell receptor beta chains drawn from one sample of a study of cytomegalovirus exposure and HLA in healthy donors. Generated by immunoSEQ multiplex PCR, the TCRdb table keeps only in-frame clones and is missing some. The repertoire includes some 330,000 clones, 80% to 90% of them detected once, and more than 0.8% sits in the top ten. Sequencing used PBMCs. The origin of the receptors is a woman between 18 and 29 years old in good health and CMV-seronegative. CDR3s include the opening cysteine and the closing phenylalanine or tryptophan. The order of the fields is V gene, J gene, D gene, clone size, CDR3 DNA, CDR3 protein. The D gene is left open where the match is weak. A row's size may be missing; if present it is once, few, many or a size class.

TRBV7-9	TRBJ1-1	.	once	TGTGCCAGCAGCTCAGGGAATTTCCCTCCTGAAGCTTTCTTT	CASSSGNFPPEAFF
TRBV11-2	TRBJ2-7	.	.	TGTGCCAGTAGGGCCGAAGGGGCCGTGCGTGGCGAGCAGTACTTC	CASRAEGAVRGEQYF
TRBV7-2	TRBJ2-5	TRBD2	.	TGTGCCAGCAGCGCAAGATTAGCGGGCAGCCCCCTTCAAGAGACCCAGTACTTC	CASSARLAGSPLQETQYF
TRBV2	TRBJ1-5	TRBD1	.	TGTGCCAGCAGTGAAACAGGGGGCAATCAGCCCCAGCATTTT	CASSETGGNQPQHF
TRBV7-9	TRBJ2-1	.	.	TGTGCCAGCAGTACGGGGCAGGGGGGCTCCTACAATGAGCAGTTCTTC	CASSTGQGGSYNEQFF
TRBV7-9	TRBJ2-5	TRBD2	.	TGTGCCAGCAGCTTCGGACTAGCGGGAGTCGCAGAGACCCAGTACTTC	CASSFGLAGVAETQYF
TRBV5-1	TRBJ2-3	.	.	TGCGCCAGCAGCTTGGGGCATAGCACAGATACGCAGTATTTT	CASSLGHSTDTQYF
TRBV28	TRBJ2-7	TRBD1	once	TGTGCCAGCAGCTCGGGACAGACCTACGAGCAGTACTTC	CASSSGQTYEQYF
TRBV4-3	TRBJ1-3	.	.	TGCGCCAGCAGCCAGACTTGGGGGCTGGGAAACACCATATATTTT	CASSQTWGLGNTIYF
TRBV25-1	TRBJ1-2	.	.	TGTGCCAGCAGTGACTCCTTAGGGGGGGACGGGACCTATGGCTACACCTTC	CASSDSLGGDGTYGYTF
TRBV21-1	TRBJ2-7	.	.	TGTGCCAGCAGCAAAGTTGTCCGAGGGTACGAGCAGTACTTC	CASSKVVRGYEQYF
TRBV9	TRBJ2-5	.	.	TGTGCCAGCAGCGTAGAAACGGGAGTAGGAGAGACCCAGTACTTC	CASSVETGVGETQYF
TRBV9	TRBJ2-2	.	.	TGTGCCAGCAGCGTGGGCGGGGACACCGGGGAGCTGTTTTTT	CASSVGGDTGELFF
TRBV25-1	TRBJ1-1	TRBD1	.	TGTGCCAGCAGTCCAACTTCGGGACAGCGTGTGGGAGCTTTCTTT	CASSPTSGQRVGAFF
TRBV5-1	TRBJ2-7	TRBD1	.	TGCGCCAGCAGCTTGTCCGGGACAGGGTCCTACGAGCAGTACTTC	CASSLSGTGSYEQYF
TRBV6-6	TRBJ1-2	TRBD1	once	TGTGCCAGCAGTTACGGGGACAGGGGCAGCTATGGCTACACCTTC	CASSYGDRGSYGYTF
TRBV7-8	TRBJ2-7	.	.	TGTGCCAGCAGCCCGGACAAGTACTACGAGCAGTACTTC	CASSPDKYYEQYF
TRBV6-5	TRBJ2-7	TRBD2	few	TGTGCCAGCAGAATTAGCGGGAGAGTTTACGAGCAGTACTTC	CASRISGRVYEQYF
TRBV25-1	TRBJ2-2	.	.	TGTGCCAGCAGTGAATCTTTGGCCACCGGGGAGCTGTTTTTT	CASSESLATGELFF
TRBV4-1	TRBJ1-2	TRBD1	once	TGCGCCAGCAGCCAAGTCTACAGGGGGACCCGTTACTATGATGGCTACACCTTC	CASSQVYRGTRYYDGYTF
TRBV7-6	TRBJ2-3	.	.	TGTGCCAGCAGCTTAGCGAGAGATACGCAGTATTTT	CASSLARDTQYF
TRBV28	TRBJ2-2	.	.	TGTGCCAGCAGTTTGGGGACTTTTTATACCGGGGAGCTGTTTTTT	CASSLGTFYTGELFF
TRBV27	TRBJ2-5	.	once	TGTGCCAGCAGCGGGGGAGAAGAGACCCAGTACTTC	CASSGGEETQYF
TRBV9	TRBJ2-1	.	.	TGTGCCAGCAGCGTAGGTACCTGGGTTGAGGGTGAGCAGTTCTTC	CASSVGTWVEGEQFF
TRBV28	TRBJ1-5	TRBD1	.	TGTGCCAGCAGTTTAAAGGGACAGGGGCGGATCAATCAGCCCCAGCATTTT	CASSLKGQGRINQPQHF
TRBV18	TRBJ2-1	TRBD2	.	TGTGCCAGCTCACCACCTCCACTAGCGGGGATTTCCAATGAGCAGTTCTTC	CASSPPPLAGISNEQFF
TRBV9	TRBJ2-1	.	.	TGTGCCAGCAGCGTAGACCCCCGACTATCATACAATGAGCAGTTCTTC	CASSVDPRLSYNEQFF
TRBV4-2	TRBJ1-5	.	.	TGTGCCAGCAGCCAAGATCAAGGGGATAACCAGCCCCAGCATTTT	CASSQDQGDNQPQHF
TRBV15	TRBJ1-5	TRBD1	once	TGTGCCACCAGCAGGGGCACAGGGGGTAATCAGCCCCAGCATTTT	CATSRGTGGNQPQHF
TRBV19	TRBJ2-1	TRBD2	.	TGTGCCAGTAGTCCGGGACTAGCGGGGCCCCTGGGGCAGTTCTTC	CASSPGLAGPLGQFF
TRBV14	TRBJ2-3	.	.	TGTGCCAGCAGACAAGCGGGAGATACGCAGTATTTT	CASRQAGDTQYF